This TCR beta chain was sequenced during a study of regulatory T cells in long-lasting Graves disease. Broader study findings: Newly diagnosed disease favored TRBV20-1 and TRBJ2-1 over persistent disease. Persistent patients shared more public clonotypes (2,741) than newly diagnosed patients (about 1,000).

In building TCR beta libraries, iRepertoire HTBI primers were used together with Arm-PCR of CDR3 regions. Each CDR3 protein gets one entry after TCRdb re-called the multiplex PCR reads with MiXCR. This table has 400,000 to 600,000 distinct CDR3 sequences, 20% to 25% appearing once. Specified time point: persistent/refractory GD, antithyroid drugs over 5 years with positive TRAb. After RNA was extracted from PBMCs, the TCR library was made from it. The source of the patients was an endocrinology department in Xi'an, China. This clonotype was counted ten times or more. Antigen unknown. An end of the junction differs from the germline gene, which may be a read error. The CDR3 consists of 14 residues. CDR1 and CDR2 from the germline V gene are SGHAT and FQNNGV.

The genes are TRBV11-2 and TRBJ1-1; weak D call: TRBD1 (5 bases). The specimen was peripheral blood mononuclear cells (PBMCs), collected when the disease was refractory, from a patient treated with antithyroid drugs. This receptor was identified in a female donor with Graves disease. This CDR3 is CASILNQGNTEAFF. CDR3 DNA: TGTGCCAGCATCTTAAATCAGGGGAACACTGAAGCTTTCTTT.